The rows below give T cell receptor beta chains drawn from one sample of a study of CXCR3-negative and CXCR3-positive naive CD8 T cells. With the 5' RACE reads reprocessed, TCRdb shows one record per CDR3 protein and no DNA. The sample has some 85,000 distinct CDR3 sequences. Sequenced sample: naive CXCR3+ CD8+ T cells from blood. The source of these receptors is a human donor in good health. Some clones in this sample may be carry-over from other donors' samples. Both conserved end residues are part of each CDR3.

v_call	j_call	cdr3_aa
TRBV9	TRBJ2-2	CASSVGPGELFF
TRBV29-1	TRBJ2-1	CSVGSSGRNEQFF
TRBV28	TRBJ1-6	CASNPARYNSPLHF
TRBV29-1	TRBJ1-2	CSVGGPGTRADGYTF
TRBV7-8	TRBJ2-7	CASSPRGNEQYF
TRBV21-1	TRBJ2-7	CASSRAGAVSYEQYF
TRBV25-1	TRBJ1-5	CASSGEYSNQPQHF
TRBV2	TRBJ1-2	CATDKANYGYTF
TRBV5-1	TRBJ2-3	CASSGTLDLRDTQYF
TRBV20-1	TRBJ2-7	CSATPGSYEQYF
TRBV28	TRBJ2-7	CASSLDWDTEYEQYF
TRBV3-1	TRBJ2-1	CASSLRYNEQFF
TRBV4-3	TRBJ2-1	CASSPDSFNEQFF
TRBV10-3	TRBJ2-3	CAISGNTGSTDTQYF
TRBV25-1	TRBJ2-7	CASSGLAYYEQYF
TRBV29-1	TRBJ1-3	CSVQPYSGNTIYF
TRBV12-3/TRBV12-4	TRBJ2-3	CASSPISGAADTQYF
TRBV20-1	TRBJ2-7	CSARDSSSGDEQYF
TRBV12-3/TRBV12-4	TRBJ2-2	CASSLAVNTGELFF
TRBV2	TRBJ2-3	CASTPAGGRTDTQYF
TRBV14	TRBJ1-1	CASSCQSYTEAFF
TRBV23-1	TRBJ2-1	CASSRDWSYNEQFF
TRBV29-1	TRBJ1-3	CSVEYGSTIYF
TRBV29-1	TRBJ2-7	CSVNRDWEGPSYEQYF
TRBV28	TRBJ2-7	CASSSPVDIVSYEQYF